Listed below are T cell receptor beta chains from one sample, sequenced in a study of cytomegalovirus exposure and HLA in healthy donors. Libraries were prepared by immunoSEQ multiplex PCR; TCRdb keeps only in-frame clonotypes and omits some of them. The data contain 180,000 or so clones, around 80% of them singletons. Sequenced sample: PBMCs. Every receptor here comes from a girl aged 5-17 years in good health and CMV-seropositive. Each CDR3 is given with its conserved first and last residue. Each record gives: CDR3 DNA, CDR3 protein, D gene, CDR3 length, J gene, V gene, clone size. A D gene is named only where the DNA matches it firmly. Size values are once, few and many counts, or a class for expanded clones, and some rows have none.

CDR3 DNA: TGCAGCGTGACCAGGGGAGCTAACTATGGCTACACCTTC
CDR3 protein: CSVTRGANYGYTF
D gene: .
CDR3 length: 13
J gene: TRBJ1-2
V gene: TRBV29-1
clone size: .

CDR3 DNA: TGTGCCAGCAGTTACTCAGCCAGGGCCTCCTACAATGAGCAGTTCTTC
CDR3 protein: CASSYSARASYNEQFF
D gene: .
CDR3 length: 16
J gene: TRBJ2-1
V gene: TRBV6-6
clone size: few

CDR3 DNA: TGTGCCAGCAGGGTCAGACTTCAACGTATCAATTCACCCCTCCACTTT
CDR3 protein: CASRVRLQRINSPLHF
D gene: .
CDR3 length: 16
J gene: TRBJ1-6
V gene: TRBV5-8
clone size: .

CDR3 DNA: TGCAGCAACAATGAGCAGTTCTTC
CDR3 protein: CSNNEQFF
D gene: .
CDR3 length: 8
J gene: TRBJ2-1
V gene: TRBV20-1
clone size: .

CDR3 DNA: TGTGCCAGCAGTGATGAGGGACAGGGGGCTCGTTCACCCCTCCACTTT
CDR3 protein: CASSDEGQGARSPLHF
D gene: TRBD1
CDR3 length: 16
J gene: TRBJ1-6
V gene: TRBV25-1
clone size: .

CDR3 DNA: TGTGCCAGTAGTTTCACAGGGGTCCCGCGGGCTTTCTTT
CDR3 protein: CASSFTGVPRAFF
D gene: TRBD1
CDR3 length: 13
J gene: TRBJ1-1
V gene: TRBV19
clone size: .

CDR3 DNA: TGTGCCAGCATCGGGACTAGCGGGGGAAGCTCCTACAATGAGCAGTTCTTC
CDR3 protein: CASIGTSGGSSYNEQFF
D gene: TRBD2
CDR3 length: 17
J gene: TRBJ2-1
V gene: TRBV2
clone size: .

CDR3 DNA: TGTGCCAGCAGCCAAGAGAGTCACTCTAGACAAGAGACCCAGTACTTC
CDR3 protein: CASSQESHSRQETQYF
D gene: .
CDR3 length: 16
J gene: TRBJ2-5
V gene: TRBV4-2
clone size: .

CDR3 DNA: TGCAGCGTTGACCCGGGGAACTCCTACGAGCAGTACTTC
CDR3 protein: CSVDPGNSYEQYF
D gene: .
CDR3 length: 13
J gene: TRBJ2-7
V gene: TRBV29-1
clone size: .

CDR3 DNA: TGTGCCAGCAGTCTGAGCTCCTACGAGCAGTACTTC
CDR3 protein: CASSLSSYEQYF
D gene: .
CDR3 length: 12
J gene: TRBJ2-7
V gene: TRBV2
clone size: few

CDR3 DNA: TGTGCCAGCAGCTTTCTAACAGGGTGGCGAAACACCATATATTTT
CDR3 protein: CASSFLTGWRNTIYF
D gene: .
CDR3 length: 15
J gene: TRBJ1-3
V gene: TRBV5-6
clone size: .

CDR3 DNA: TGCAGCGTCGGACAGGGCTATGGCTACACCTTC
CDR3 protein: CSVGQGYGYTF
D gene: TRBD1
CDR3 length: 11
J gene: TRBJ1-2
V gene: TRBV29-1
clone size: .

CDR3 DNA: TGTGCCTGGAGTGGCCTCAGGGCCAACACTGAAGCTTTCTTT
CDR3 protein: CAWSGLRANTEAFF
D gene: .
CDR3 length: 14
J gene: TRBJ1-1
V gene: TRBV30
clone size: .

CDR3 DNA: TGTGCCACCAGTCCCCACTCCTCAGGTACGCAGTATTTT
CDR3 protein: CATSPHSSGTQYF
D gene: .
CDR3 length: 13
J gene: TRBJ2-3
V gene: TRBV15
clone size: .

CDR3 DNA: TGTGCCAGCATGCGGGGGGATAGCACAGATACGCAGTATTTT
CDR3 protein: CASMRGDSTDTQYF
D gene: TRBD2
CDR3 length: 14
J gene: TRBJ2-3
V gene: TRBV7-3
clone size: once

CDR3 DNA: TGTGCCAGCAGCTTAAGGGGGGCTAGCGGGAGAGCCTACGAGCAGTACTTC
CDR3 protein: CASSLRGASGRAYEQYF
D gene: TRBD2
CDR3 length: 17
J gene: TRBJ2-7
V gene: TRBV7-9
clone size: .

CDR3 DNA: TGTGCCAGCAGTGATCCACTAGGCGGATCCAAATTCTTC
CDR3 protein: CASSDPLGGSKFF
D gene: .
CDR3 length: 13
J gene: TRBJ2-1
V gene: TRBV6-1
clone size: .

CDR3 DNA: TGTGCCAGCAGTGGACAGGGGGCCCTGTACAATGAGCAGTTCTTC
CDR3 protein: CASSGQGALYNEQFF
D gene: TRBD1
CDR3 length: 15
J gene: TRBJ2-1
V gene: TRBV2
clone size: .

CDR3 DNA: TGCGCCAGCAGCAGGGACAGGGGAAAGAACACTGAAGCTTTCTTT
CDR3 protein: CASSRDRGKNTEAFF
D gene: TRBD1
CDR3 length: 15
J gene: TRBJ1-1
V gene: TRBV5-1
clone size: .

CDR3 DNA: TGTGCCAGCAGCTTAAATTCGGAAGGGCCGGGGGAGCAGTACTTC
CDR3 protein: CASSLNSEGPGEQYF
D gene: .
CDR3 length: 15
J gene: TRBJ2-7
V gene: TRBV7-3
clone size: few

CDR3 DNA: TGCAGCGCAATACAGGGGGCAGAGCAGCCCCAGCATTTT
CDR3 protein: CSAIQGAEQPQHF
D gene: TRBD1
CDR3 length: 13
J gene: TRBJ1-5
V gene: TRBV29-1
clone size: .

CDR3 DNA: TGCAGCGTTGTGCCACAGGGATTCGGGACCCAGTACTTC
CDR3 protein: CSVVPQGFGTQYF
D gene: .
CDR3 length: 13
J gene: TRBJ2-5
V gene: TRBV29-1
clone size: .

CDR3 DNA: TGTGCCAGCAGTTTTGAGGGGAACACTGAAGCTTTCTTT
CDR3 protein: CASSFEGNTEAFF
D gene: .
CDR3 length: 13
J gene: TRBJ1-1
V gene: TRBV27
clone size: .

CDR3 DNA: TGCAGCGTCCTAGGACAGCTTGCAACTAATGAAAAACTGTTTTTT
CDR3 protein: CSVLGQLATNEKLFF
D gene: .
CDR3 length: 15
J gene: TRBJ1-4
V gene: TRBV29-1
clone size: few

CDR3 DNA: TGTGCCAGCAGCGTAGCCGCCGGGACTAGCTTCGTGCAGTACTTC
CDR3 protein: CASSVAAGTSFVQYF
D gene: TRBD2
CDR3 length: 15
J gene: TRBJ2-7
V gene: TRBV9
clone size: once

CDR3 DNA: TGTGCCAGCAGGGCGACTAGCGGGAGGGCCCCCGATACGCAGTATTTT
CDR3 protein: CASRATSGRAPDTQYF
D gene: TRBD2
CDR3 length: 16
J gene: TRBJ2-3
V gene: TRBV2
clone size: .